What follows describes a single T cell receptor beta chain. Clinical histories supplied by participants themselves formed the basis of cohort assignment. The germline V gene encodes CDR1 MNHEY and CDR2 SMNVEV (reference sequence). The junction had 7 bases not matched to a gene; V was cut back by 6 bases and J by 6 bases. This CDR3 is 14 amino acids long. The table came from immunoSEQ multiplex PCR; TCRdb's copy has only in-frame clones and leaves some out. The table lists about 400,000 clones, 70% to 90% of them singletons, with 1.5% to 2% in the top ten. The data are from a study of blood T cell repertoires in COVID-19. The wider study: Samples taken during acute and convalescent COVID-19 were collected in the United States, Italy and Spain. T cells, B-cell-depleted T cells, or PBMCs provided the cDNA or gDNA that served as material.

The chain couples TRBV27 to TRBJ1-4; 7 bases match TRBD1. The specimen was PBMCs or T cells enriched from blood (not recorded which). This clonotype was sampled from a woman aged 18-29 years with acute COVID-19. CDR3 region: CASRRTGGDEKLFF. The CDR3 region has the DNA TGTGCCAGCAGACGGACAGGTGGCGATGAAAAACTGTTTTTT. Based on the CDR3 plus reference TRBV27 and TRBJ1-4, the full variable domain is EAQVTQNPRYLITVTGKKLTVTCSQNMNHEYMSWYRQDPGLGLRQIYYSMNVEVTDKGDVPEGYKVSRKEKRNFPLILESPSPNQTSLYFCASRRTGGDEKLFFGSGTQLSVL.